This TCR beta chain was sequenced in a study of long-term antiretroviral therapy in people with HIV. Study-level findings and limits: HIV repertoires covered narrower CDR3 length ranges than controls did. At every time point, clones expanded before ART dominated the repertoire.

Germline V gene lookup returns CDR1 MGHRA and CDR2 YSYEKL. The CDR3 covers 15 residues. The V end lost 3 bases, the J end lost 2 bases, and 13 bases lay between the germline ends. Concerning this clone: Antigen: not known.

Researchers ran immunoSEQ v3.0 at survey level. Clones were sequenced by immunoSEQ multiplex PCR, and TCRdb holds only the in-frame ones, with some missing. The table lists tens of thousands of clones, 81% of them singletons. Sample: unsorted PBMCs, taken 0.1 years before starting antiretroviral therapy. This sequence joins TRBV4-1 and TRBJ1-2; no definite D call. The source of this sequence is a middle-aged man with HIV. DNA for the CDR3: TGCGCCAGCAGCCACTACTCAGGAATGAACTATGGCTACACCTTC. This gives the protein CASSHYSGMNYGYTF.